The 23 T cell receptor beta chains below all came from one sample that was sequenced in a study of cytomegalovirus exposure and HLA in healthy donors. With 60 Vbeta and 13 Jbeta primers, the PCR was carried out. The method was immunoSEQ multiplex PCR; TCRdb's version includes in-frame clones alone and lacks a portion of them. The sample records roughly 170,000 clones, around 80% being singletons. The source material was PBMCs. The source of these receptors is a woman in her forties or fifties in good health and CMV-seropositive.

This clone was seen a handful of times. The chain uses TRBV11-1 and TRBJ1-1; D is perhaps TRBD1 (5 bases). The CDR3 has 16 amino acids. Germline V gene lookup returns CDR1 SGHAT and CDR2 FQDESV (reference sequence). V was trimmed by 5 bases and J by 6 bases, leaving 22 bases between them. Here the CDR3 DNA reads TGTGCCAGCAGCCGCCTCGACCTCCCCCTAGGGGCTGAAGCTTTCTTT. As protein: CASSRLDLPLGAEAFF.

CDR3 sequence reads: CSVEDTNYGYTF. The DNA for the CDR3 is TGCAGCGTTGAAGACACAAACTATGGCTACACCTTC. The chain carries TRBV29-1 and TRBJ1-2; no firm D call. The CDR3 length is 12 residues. Germline V gene sequence: CDR1 SQVTM, CDR2 ANQGSEA. V lost 0 bases to trimming and J lost 2 bases, with 4 bases between them.

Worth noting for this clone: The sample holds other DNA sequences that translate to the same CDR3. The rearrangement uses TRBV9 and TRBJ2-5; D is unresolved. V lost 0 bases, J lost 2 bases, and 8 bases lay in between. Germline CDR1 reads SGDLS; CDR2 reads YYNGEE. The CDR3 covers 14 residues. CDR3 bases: TGTGCCAGCAGCGTAGGAGGATTACAAGAGACCCAGTACTTC. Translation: CASSVGGLQETQYF.

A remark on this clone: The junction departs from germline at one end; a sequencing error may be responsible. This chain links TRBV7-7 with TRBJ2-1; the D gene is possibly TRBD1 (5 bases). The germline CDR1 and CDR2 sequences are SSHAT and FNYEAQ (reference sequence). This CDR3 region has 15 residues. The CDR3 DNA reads TGTGCTAGCAGCTTAGCCCAGGGCAGGTGGAATGAGCAGTTCTTC. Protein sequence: CASSLAQGRWNEQFF. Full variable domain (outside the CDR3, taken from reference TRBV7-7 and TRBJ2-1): GAGVSQSPRYKVTKRGQDVTLRCDPISSHATLYWYQQALGQGPEFLTYFNYEAQPDKSGLPSDRFSAERPEGSISTLTIQRTEQRDSAMYRCASSLAQGRWNEQFFGPGTRLTVL.

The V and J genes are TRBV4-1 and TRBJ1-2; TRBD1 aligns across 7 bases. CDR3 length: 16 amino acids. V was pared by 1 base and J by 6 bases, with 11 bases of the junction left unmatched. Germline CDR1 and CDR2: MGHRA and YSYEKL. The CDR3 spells CASSQGQARGRNGYTF. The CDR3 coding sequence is TGCGCCAGCAGCCAAGGCCAAGCCAGGGGGAGGAATGGCTACACCTTC.

The CDR3 nucleotides are TGTGCCAGCAGTGACGCAGATACGCAGTATTTT. Amino acids: CASSDADTQYF. The chain joins TRBV2 to TRBJ2-3; no firm D call. The ends were cut back, 3 bases at V and 4 bases at J, with 2 bases in the middle. Looked up from germline, CDR1 is SNHLY and CDR2 is FYNNEI. The CDR3 sequence is 11 residues long. The variable domain in full, with the rest retrieved from reference TRBV2 and TRBJ2-3, is EPEVTQTPSHQVTQMGQEVILRCVPISNHLYFYWYRQILGQKVEFLVSFYNNEISEKSEIFDDQFSVERPDGSNFTLKIRSTKLEDSAMYFCASSDADTQYFGPGTRLTVL.

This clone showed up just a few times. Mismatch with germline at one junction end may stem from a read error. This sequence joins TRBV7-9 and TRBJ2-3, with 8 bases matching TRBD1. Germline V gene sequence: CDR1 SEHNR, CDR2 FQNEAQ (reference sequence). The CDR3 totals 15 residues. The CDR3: CSSSLGQVDIDTQYF. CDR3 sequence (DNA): TGTTCCAGCAGTTTGGGACAGGTTGATATAGATACGCAGTATTTT. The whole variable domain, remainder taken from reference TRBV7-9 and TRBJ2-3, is DTGVSQNPRHKITKRGQNVTFRCDPISEHNRLYWYRQTLGQGPEFLTYFQNEAQLEKSRLLSDRFSAERPKGSFSTLEIQRTEQGDSAMYLCSSSLGQVDIDTQYFGPGTRLTVL.

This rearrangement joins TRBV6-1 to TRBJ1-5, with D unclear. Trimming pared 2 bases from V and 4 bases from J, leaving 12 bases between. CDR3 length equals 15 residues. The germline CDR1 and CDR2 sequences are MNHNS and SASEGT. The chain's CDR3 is CASSESVLMNQPQHF. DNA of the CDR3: TGTGCCAGCAGTGAATCCGTACTGATGAATCAGCCCCAGCATTTT.

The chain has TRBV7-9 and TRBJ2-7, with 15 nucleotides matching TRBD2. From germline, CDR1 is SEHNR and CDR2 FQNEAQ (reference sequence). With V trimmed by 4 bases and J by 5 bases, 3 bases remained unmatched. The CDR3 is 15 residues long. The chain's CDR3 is CASSCGTSGGNEQYF. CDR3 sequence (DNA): TGTGCCAGCAGCTGTGGGACTAGCGGGGGGAACGAGCAGTACTTC.

The CDR3 nucleotides are TGTGCCTGGAACCCGACAGGGTTGAACACTGAAGCTTTCTTT. Encoded protein: CAWNPTGLNTEAFF. The chain joins TRBV30 to TRBJ1-1, with TRBD1 matching 7 bases. CDR1 is GTSNPN, CDR2 SVGIG, per germline (reference sequence). The V gene end was trimmed by 4 bases and the J gene end by 0 bases; junction bases not matched to a gene: 5. The CDR3 sequence is 14 residues long.

The CDR3 DNA is TGTGCCAGCAGCAAACAGGACAGGGGGAGACGGACTAATTCACCCCTCCACTTT. This translates into CASSKQDRGRRTNSPLHF. This chain connects TRBV21-1 to TRBJ1-6; the tabulated D call, TRBD1, remains unverified against the DNA. TRBV21-1 is classified as a pseudogene. The CDR3 sequence is 18 residues long.

The CDR3 here is CASSRQDSTYGYTF. The DNA of the CDR3 is TGCGCCAGCAGCCGACAGGACAGCACCTATGGCTACACCTTC. The chain is built from TRBV5-1 and TRBJ1-2, with D perhaps TRBD1 (6 bases). Looked up from germline, CDR1 is SGHRS and CDR2 is YFSETQ. The germline V and J ends were trimmed by 4 bases and 4 bases, with 14 bases remaining between them. This CDR3 is built from 14 residues.

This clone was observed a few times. The chain's CDR3 is CASSGRSYNSPLHF. CDR3 nucleotide sequence: TGTGCCAGCAGTGGTCGCTCCTATAATTCACCCCTCCACTTT. The J gene is TRBJ1-6, the V gene TRBV6-1; no reliable D call. The V and J ends lost 4 bases and 0 bases respectively, with 4 bases between them. This CDR3 comprises 14 residues. CDR1 and CDR2 (germline): MNHNS, SASEGT.

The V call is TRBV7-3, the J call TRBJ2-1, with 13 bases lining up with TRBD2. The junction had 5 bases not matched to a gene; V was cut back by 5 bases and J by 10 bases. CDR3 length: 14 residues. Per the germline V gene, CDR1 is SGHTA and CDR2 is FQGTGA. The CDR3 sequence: CASSLGLAGEEQFF. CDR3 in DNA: TGTGCCAGCAGCCTCGGACTAGCGGGGGAGGAGCAGTTCTTC.

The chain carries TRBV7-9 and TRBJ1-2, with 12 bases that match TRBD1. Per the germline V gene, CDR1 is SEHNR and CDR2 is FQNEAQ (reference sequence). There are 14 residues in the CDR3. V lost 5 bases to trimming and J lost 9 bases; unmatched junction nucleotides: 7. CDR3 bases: TGTGCCAGCAGCGCTCCGGGACAGGGGGCGAGCTACACCTTC. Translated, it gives CASSAPGQGASYTF.

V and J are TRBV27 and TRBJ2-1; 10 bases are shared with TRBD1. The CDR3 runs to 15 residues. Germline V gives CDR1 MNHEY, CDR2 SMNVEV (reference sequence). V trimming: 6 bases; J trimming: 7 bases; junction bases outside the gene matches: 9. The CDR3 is CASRKTGGKLNEQFF. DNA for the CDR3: TGTGCCAGCAGGAAGACAGGGGGCAAGTTAAATGAGCAGTTCTTC.

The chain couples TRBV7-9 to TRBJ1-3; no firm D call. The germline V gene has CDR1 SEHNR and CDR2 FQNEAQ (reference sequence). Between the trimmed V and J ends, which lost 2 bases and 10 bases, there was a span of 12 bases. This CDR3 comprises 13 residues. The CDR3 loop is CASSLTGMGTIYF. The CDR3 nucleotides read TGTGCCAGCAGCTTAACGGGGATGGGTACCATATATTTT.

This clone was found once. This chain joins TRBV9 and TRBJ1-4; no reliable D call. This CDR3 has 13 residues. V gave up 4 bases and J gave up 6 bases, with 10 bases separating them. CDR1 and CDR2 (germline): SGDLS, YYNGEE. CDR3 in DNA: TGTGCCAGCAGCCCCGGAGGCGATGAAAAACTGTTTTTT. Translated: CASSPGGDEKLFF.

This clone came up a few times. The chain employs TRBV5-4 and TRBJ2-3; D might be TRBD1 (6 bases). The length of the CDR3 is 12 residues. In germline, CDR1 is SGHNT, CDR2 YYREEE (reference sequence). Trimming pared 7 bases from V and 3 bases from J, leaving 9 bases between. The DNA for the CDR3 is TGTGCCAGCGAGGGGGAGACAGATACGCAGTATTTT. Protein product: CASEGETDTQYF.

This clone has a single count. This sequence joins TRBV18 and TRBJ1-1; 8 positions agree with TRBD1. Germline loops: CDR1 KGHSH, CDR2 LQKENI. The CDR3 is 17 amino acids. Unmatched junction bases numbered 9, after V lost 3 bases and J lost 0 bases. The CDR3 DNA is TGTGCCAGCTCACCTATTGGACAGGGACACATGAACACTGAAGCTTTCTTT. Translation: CASSPIGQGHMNTEAFF.

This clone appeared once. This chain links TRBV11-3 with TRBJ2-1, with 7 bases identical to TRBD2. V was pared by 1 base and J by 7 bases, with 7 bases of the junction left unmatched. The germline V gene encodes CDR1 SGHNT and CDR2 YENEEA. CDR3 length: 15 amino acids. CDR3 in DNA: TGTGCCAGCAGCTTAGCGGGGGGAGGTTATAATGAGCAGTTCTTC. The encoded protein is CASSLAGGGYNEQFF.

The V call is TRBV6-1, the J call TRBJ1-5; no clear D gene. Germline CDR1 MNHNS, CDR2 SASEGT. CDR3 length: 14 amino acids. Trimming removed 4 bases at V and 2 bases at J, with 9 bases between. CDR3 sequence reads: CASSAGWGNQPQHF. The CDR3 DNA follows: TGTGCCAGCAGTGCGGGTTGGGGCAATCAGCCCCAGCATTTT.

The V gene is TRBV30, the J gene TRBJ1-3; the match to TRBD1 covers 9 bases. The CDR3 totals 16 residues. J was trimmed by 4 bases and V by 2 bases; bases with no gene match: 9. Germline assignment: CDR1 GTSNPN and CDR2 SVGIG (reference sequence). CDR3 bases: TGTGCCTGGAGTCCAACCTACAGGGGGCGCGGAAACACCATATATTTT. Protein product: CAWSPTYRGRGNTIYF.